This record concerns one T cell receptor beta chain sequence. In the original analysis: Estimation of nucleated cell counts relied on the amplification of reference gene primers. Some clones are missing from TCRdb's copy, which holds only in-frame ones; the method was immunoSEQ multiplex PCR. V, J and clone size reflect that table, while D and trimming were determined from the DNA. The sample holds some 270,000 clones, about 80% seen once. Seattle researchers signed up patients amid active infection and tracked them longitudinally. The sample comes from a study of blood T cell repertoires in COVID-19. Across the whole study: The cDNA or gDNA used as material had been derived from T cells, B-cell-depleted T cells, or PBMCs.

There are 14 residues in the CDR3. Germline values: CDR1 SGDLS, CDR2 YYNGEE. Between the trimmed V and J ends, which lost 3 bases and 4 bases, there was a span of 13 bases. This rearrangement joins TRBV9 to TRBJ1-2; TRBD1 might be the D (5 bases). This receptor was taken from a person aged 70 to 85 with COVID-19, enrolled during active disease. Specimen: peripheral blood. CDR3 residues: CASSAGLGSYGYTF. In DNA, the CDR3 is TGTGCCAGCAGCGCGGGACTAGGGTCCTATGGCTACACCTTC.